The 22 T cell receptor beta chains in this list originate from one sample, sequenced in a study of T cells in Graves' hyperthyroidism and ophthalmopathy. RNA transcripts were the template for amplifying TCR beta CDR3 regions. TCR CDR3 underwent first-round RT-PCR with the HTBI primer set. Each CDR3 protein is one row after TCRdb ran MiXCR on the multiplex PCR reads. Of 600,000 to 700,000 distinct CDR3 sequences in the sample, roughly 14% were seen once. The sequenced sample consisted of blood. The receptors derive from a woman aged 40 to 50 with Graves' ophthalmopathy.

In this sample, this clonotype turned up many times. The V call is TRBV6-2 or TRBV6-3, the J call TRBJ2-4; weak D call: TRBD2 (5 bases). Germline CDR1 MNHEY, CDR2 SVGEGT. This CDR3 is built from 14 residues. V lost 6 bases and J lost 7, with 16 bases in between. CDR3 coding DNA: TGTGCCAGCAGCCCGCGAGGGCCAAGTAACATTCAGTACTTC. This translates into CASSPRGPSNIQYF.

There are a few counts of this clonotype. The chain carries TRBV9 and TRBJ2-7; no clear D. CDR1 is SGDLS and CDR2 is YYNGEE in the germline V gene. CDR3 length: 12 residues. The ends were cut back, 0 bases at V and 6 bases at J, with 7 bases in the middle. CDR3 amino acids: CASSVGKGEQYF. The CDR3, as DNA: TGTGCCAGCAGCGTAGGCAAGGGCGAGCAGTACTTC.

The chain couples TRBV12-3 or TRBV12-4 to TRBJ1-1; D unclear. V was clipped by 7 bases and J by 3 bases, with 12 bases between them. There are 13 residues in the CDR3. In DNA form, the CDR3 reads TGTGCCAGCACCGTGACGGGGTACACTGAAGCTTTCTTT. Translating it yields CASTVTGYTEAFF.

V is TRBV12-3 or TRBV12-4 and J is TRBJ1-1; D is unresolved. Trimming removed 6 bases at V and 2 bases at J, with 13 bases between. The CDR3 has 14 amino acids. CDR3 DNA: TGTGCCAGCAGGATGGGTGGGTACAACACTGAAGCTTTCTTT. It specifies CASRMGGYNTEAFF.

In the case of this clonotype: A much more abundant neighbour one base away suggests this may be a read error. J is TRBJ2-5 and V is TRBV5-6; D gene uncertain. Germline V gives CDR1 SGHDT, CDR2 YYEEEE. There are 13 residues in the CDR3. The ends were cut back, 2 bases at V and 5 bases at J, with 10 bases in the middle. The CDR3 DNA reads as TGTGCCAGCAGCTTTGGTCCTTCGGAGACCCAGTACTTC. Amino acids: CASSFGPSETQYF.

Many counts were recorded for this clonotype. This chain links TRBV6-2 or TRBV6-3 with TRBJ1-1, with D possibly matching TRBD1 (5 bases). V shed 6 bases and J shed 4 bases, with 18 bases lying between them. The CDR3 length is 15 residues. Per the germline V gene, CDR1 is MNHEY and CDR2 is SVGEGT. This CDR3 is CASSRDWLGTTEAFF. Here the CDR3 DNA reads TGTGCCAGCAGCCGAGACTGGTTAGGGACCACTGAAGCTTTCTTT.

This clonotype occurred many times. V usage is TRBV19 and J usage is TRBJ1-2; D gene unclear. The germline V and J ends were trimmed by 4 bases and 2 bases, with 5 bases remaining between them. The length of the CDR3 is 12 residues. The germline gives CDR1 LNHDA, CDR2 SQIVND (reference sequence). The CDR3 DNA sequence: TGTGCCAGTAGTAGGCTGAACTATGGCTACACCTTC. Translation: CASSRLNYGYTF.

The sample holds many counts of this clonotype. The chain recombines TRBV28 with TRBJ2-6; D perhaps matches TRBD1 (5 bases). Germline CDR1 MDHEN, CDR2 SYDVKM. This CDR3 is 16 amino acids long. With 2 bases removed from V and 0 bases from J, the gap between germline ends came to 8 bases. The CDR3 sequence is CASSLPQVSGANVLTF. The CDR3 coding sequence is TGTGCCAGCAGTTTACCACAGGTCTCTGGGGCCAACGTCCTGACTTTC.

This clonotype was recorded at least ten times. A read error may be the cause here, since a much bigger clone is one base away. The chain carries TRBV28 and TRBJ2-5; D not resolved. V gave up 5 bases and J gave up 4 bases, with 5 bases separating them. CDR3 length: 11 amino acids. In germline, CDR1 is MDHEN, CDR2 SYDVKM. CDR3 DNA: TGTGCCAGCAGTGTAATAGAGACCCAGTACTTC. Translation: CASSVIETQYF.

This clonotype was detected ten times or more. The V and J genes are TRBV12-3 or TRBV12-4 and TRBJ1-1, with D unresolved. Trimming pared 5 bases from V and 6 bases from J, leaving 19 bases between. This CDR3 has 15 amino acids. The CDR3 spells CASSPVPWRGAEAFF. DNA of the CDR3: TGTGCCAGCAGTCCCGTCCCCTGGCGCGGGGCTGAAGCTTTCTTT.

This clonotype has ten or more counts. The chain couples TRBV6-5 to TRBJ1-2; D gene ambiguous. CDR3 length equals 13 residues. Trimming removed 2 bases at V and 8 bases at J, with 12 bases between. Germline V gives CDR1 MNHEY, CDR2 SVGAGI. CDR3 bases: TGTGCCAGCAGTTACGACGGGGTTGACGGCTACACCTTC. Its protein product is CASSYDGVDGYTF.

This clonotype was counted ten times or more. The chain uses TRBV19 and TRBJ1-2, with 7 nucleotides matching TRBD1. This CDR3 has 15 residues. V lost 6 bases to trimming and J lost 3 bases; unmatched junction nucleotides: 10. CDR1 is LNHDA and CDR2 is SQIVND in the germline V gene (reference sequence). The CDR3 bases are TGTGCCAGTAGCAACGCCGGGACAGCGGACTATGGCTACACCTTC. Protein sequence: CASSNAGTADYGYTF.

The table lists this clonotype with many counts. The chain combines TRBV12-3 or TRBV12-4 with TRBJ1-2; D perhaps matches TRBD1 (5 bases). Between the trimmed V and J ends, which lost 3 bases and 10 bases, there was a span of 9 bases. This CDR3 has 11 amino acids. This chain's CDR3 is CASSLAGYYTF. CDR3 in DNA: TGTGCCAGCAGTTTGGCAGGGTACTACACCTTC.

The chain couples TRBV7-2 to TRBJ1-5, with D perhaps matching TRBD1 (5 bases). Germline V lookup: CDR1 SGHTA, CDR2 FQGNSA. Deletions cut 5 bases from V and 9 bases from J, with 17 bases between. The CDR3 totals 14 residues. The CDR3 sequence: CASSDEGLPGPQHF. The DNA for the CDR3 is TGTGCCAGCAGCGACGAGGGGCTCCCGGGGCCCCAGCATTTT.

V gene TRBV4-1 combines with J gene TRBJ2-7; D ambiguous. Germline loops: CDR1 MGHRA, CDR2 YSYEKL. V lost 0 bases and J 0 bases, leaving 12 bases between the germline ends. The CDR3 has 16 amino acids. The CDR3 protein is CASSQDFDSYSYEQYF. The DNA of the CDR3 is TGCGCCAGCAGCCAAGATTTTGACTCCTACTCCTACGAGCAGTACTTC.

This clonotype was picked up a small number of times. The gene calls are TRBV3-1 and TRBJ2-5; possible D gene TRBD2, 7 bases. The CDR3 sequence is 15 residues long. V was clipped by 3 bases and J by 4 bases, with 15 bases between them. Germline values: CDR1 LGHDT, CDR2 YNNKEL (reference sequence). The CDR3 reads CASSHWEGEGETQYF. The CDR3, as DNA: TGTGCCAGCAGCCATTGGGAGGGGGAAGGAGAGACCCAGTACTTC.

This clonotype was seen ten or more times. V usage is TRBV9 and J usage is TRBJ2-5; D unresolved. The CDR3 runs to 14 residues. The germline V gene encodes CDR1 SGDLS and CDR2 YYNGEE. V lost 0 bases and J 4 bases, leaving 10 bases between the germline ends. CDR3 amino acids: CASSVGPLSETQYF. The CDR3 DNA reads as TGTGCCAGCAGCGTAGGTCCCCTTTCAGAGACCCAGTACTTC.

This clonotype was observed many times. J is TRBJ2-5 and V is TRBV24-1; TRBD2 aligns across 8 bases. V trimming: 3 bases; J trimming: 2 bases; junction bases outside the gene matches: 1. CDR1 and CDR2 (germline): KGHDR, SFDVKD. The CDR3 spans 14 residues. CDR3 nucleotide sequence: TGTGCCACCAGTGATCCGGGGGGGCAAGAGACCCAGTACTTC. Encoded protein: CATSDPGGQETQYF.

This clonotype was seen ten or more times. CDR3 coding DNA: TGTGCCAGCAGCAACGGCAGAAACTATGGCTACACCTTC. Translating gives CASSNGRNYGYTF. J is TRBJ1-2 and V is TRBV6-2 or TRBV6-3; the D is unclear. With 6 bases removed from V and 2 bases from J, the gap between germline ends came to 10 bases. CDR1 and CDR2 (germline): MNHEY, SVGEGT. This CDR3 is 13 amino acids long.

This clonotype occurred a few times. The gene calls are TRBV3-1 and TRBJ1-3; D is uncertain. The CDR3 sequence is 16 residues long. V shed 4 bases and J shed 1 base, with 14 bases lying between them. Germline V gene lookup returns CDR1 LGHDT and CDR2 YNNKEL (reference sequence). Written as DNA, the CDR3 is TGTGCCAGCAGCCCCGAATACCCGTCTTCTGGAAACACCATATATTTT. Its protein is CASSPEYPSSGNTIYF.

This clonotype was counted ten times or more. J is TRBJ2-5 and V is TRBV5-1; D gene ambiguous. CDR1 and CDR2 (germline): SGHRS, YFSETQ. The CDR3 sequence is 12 residues long. V lost 4 bases, J lost 2 bases, and 6 bases lay in between. CDR3 DNA: TGCGCCAGCAGCCAGCTTCAAGAGACCCAGTACTTC. The encoded protein is CASSQLQETQYF.

The chain carries TRBV20-1 and TRBJ2-5; 9 positions agree with TRBD1. This CDR3 is built from 19 residues. After removal of 1 base from V and 2 bases from J, the junction contained 17 bases not matched to a gene. Germline V gene sequence: CDR1 DFQATT, CDR2 SNEGSKA (reference sequence). The CDR3 DNA is TGCAGTGCTAGAGTCCTCATATGGAGACAGGGGGAGCCTCAAGAGACCCAGTACTTC. Translating gives CSARVLIWRQGEPQETQYF.